This T cell receptor beta chain emerged from a study of cytomegalovirus exposure and HLA in healthy donors. Details on this clone: Its matching antigen is unknown.

13 Jbeta primers and 60 Vbeta primers were used for the PCR. Sequencing used immunoSEQ multiplex PCR; TCRdb keeps in-frame clones, though not all of them. The data contain over 150,000 clones, 73% of them singletons. This CDR3 region has 11 residues. Germline values: CDR1 SQVTM, CDR2 ANQGSEA. V trimming: 6 bases; J trimming: 5 bases; junction bases outside the gene matches: 3. Whole-study results and caveats: The study had only CMV serostatus as immune exposure information. The authors considered a cluster of highly shared sequence variants likely to be a sequencing artifact.

The sequenced material came from PBMCs. This receptor was obtained from a woman younger than 30 in good health and CMV-seropositive. V and J are TRBV29-1 and TRBJ1-1, with 7 nucleotides matching TRBD1. This CDR3 is CSVYRGTEAFF. Written as DNA, the CDR3 is TGCAGCGTATACAGGGGTACTGAAGCTTTCTTT.